These T cell receptor beta chains were read from a single sample in a study of blood T cell repertoires in COVID-19. Generated by immunoSEQ multiplex PCR, the TCRdb table keeps only in-frame clones and is missing some. The data show some 66,000 clones, with roughly nine tenths seen just once and around 6.7% held by the top ten. Sequenced input: peripheral blood. The receptors here all came from a human donor in a cohort sampled during active COVID-19. CDR3s include the opening cysteine and the closing phenylalanine or tryptophan. D genes are given only for firm matches. Expanded clones are given a class, and other clones once, few, many or no size at all.

clone_size: few
d_call: .
v_call: TRBV5-5
j_call: TRBJ1-3
cdr3_aa: CASSFLGGPGNTIYF
cdr3_nt: TGTGCCAGCAGCTTTCTAGGAGGGCCTGGAAACACCATATATTTT

clone_size: .
d_call: TRBD1
v_call: TRBV7-2
j_call: TRBJ2-7
cdr3_aa: CASSPDRGGYEQYF
cdr3_nt: TGTGCCAGCAGTCCAGACAGGGGAGGCTACGAGCAGTACTTC

clone_size: .
d_call: TRBD1
v_call: TRBV19
j_call: TRBJ1-2
cdr3_aa: CASKLSGGGYTF
cdr3_nt: TGTGCCAGTAAATTATCAGGGGGCGGCTACACCTTC

clone_size: .
d_call: TRBD2
v_call: TRBV11-2
j_call: TRBJ2-1
cdr3_aa: CASSFSGRAGNEQFF
cdr3_nt: TGTGCCAGCAGCTTTAGCGGGAGAGCTGGGAATGAGCAGTTCTTC

clone_size: .
d_call: TRBD2
v_call: TRBV30
j_call: TRBJ2-1
cdr3_aa: CAWSSFAGGPDEQFF
cdr3_nt: TGTGCCTGGAGTTCTTTTGCGGGAGGGCCGGATGAGCAGTTCTTC

clone_size: few
d_call: .
v_call: TRBV10-2
j_call: TRBJ1-6
cdr3_aa: CASTGEFVNSPLHF
cdr3_nt: TGCGCCAGCACAGGCGAATTCGTTAATTCACCCCTCCACTTT

clone_size: .
d_call: TRBD1
v_call: TRBV3-1/TRBV3-2
j_call: TRBJ1-1
cdr3_aa: CASSQDLPFDRDTEAFF
cdr3_nt: TGTGCCAGCAGCCAAGATCTCCCCTTCGACAGGGACACTGAAGCTTTCTTT

clone_size: .
d_call: .
v_call: TRBV15
j_call: TRBJ2-2
cdr3_aa: CATSPEGTRTGELFF
cdr3_nt: TGTGCCACCAGCCCGGAGGGGACGAGGACCGGGGAGCTGTTTTTT

clone_size: .
d_call: .
v_call: TRBV3-1/TRBV3-2
j_call: TRBJ1-1
cdr3_aa: CASSGGFTLMNTEAFF
cdr3_nt: TGTGCTAGCAGCGGCGGATTTACCCTCATGAACACTGAAGCTTTCTTT

clone_size: .
d_call: TRBD1
v_call: TRBV5-1
j_call: TRBJ2-2
cdr3_aa: CASSSGQGGTGELFF
cdr3_nt: TGCGCCAGCAGCTCGGGACAGGGGGGCACCGGGGAGCTGTTTTTT

clone_size: .
d_call: .
v_call: TRBV5-1
j_call: TRBJ2-6
cdr3_aa: CASTPYSGANVLTF
cdr3_nt: TGCGCCAGCACCCCCTACTCTGGGGCCAACGTCCTGACTTTC

clone_size: .
d_call: .
v_call: TRBV6-6
j_call: TRBJ1-1
cdr3_aa: CASSYDRNTEAFF
cdr3_nt: TGTGCCAGCAGTTACGACAGGAACACTGAAGCTTTCTTT

clone_size: .
d_call: .
v_call: TRBV5-4
j_call: TRBJ2-1
cdr3_aa: CASSPGAAGEQFF
cdr3_nt: TGTGCCAGCAGCCCGGGTGCAGCGGGTGAGCAGTTCTTC

clone_size: .
d_call: TRBD2
v_call: TRBV10-1
j_call: TRBJ2-1
cdr3_aa: CASSESSASGGYNEQFF
cdr3_nt: TGCGCCAGCAGTGAGTCGAGTGCTAGCGGGGGGTACAATGAGCAGTTCTTC

clone_size: .
d_call: .
v_call: TRBV11-2
j_call: TRBJ2-7
cdr3_aa: CASSLGGLNYEQYF
cdr3_nt: TGTGCCAGCAGCTTAGGGGGCCTCAACTACGAGCAGTACTTC

clone_size: .
d_call: TRBD2
v_call: TRBV29-1
j_call: TRBJ2-1
cdr3_aa: CSVLPGGREGLYNEQFF
cdr3_nt: TGCAGCGTTTTGCCAGGTGGACGGGAGGGCCTGTACAATGAGCAGTTCTTC

clone_size: .
d_call: TRBD1
v_call: TRBV19
j_call: TRBJ1-1
cdr3_aa: CASSITSGTGKLAFF
cdr3_nt: TGTGCCAGTAGTATTACATCCGGGACAGGGAAATTAGCTTTCTTT

clone_size: once
d_call: .
v_call: TRBV6-5
j_call: TRBJ1-2
cdr3_aa: CASSYVGDGYTF
cdr3_nt: TGTGCCAGCAGTTACGTGGGAGATGGCTACACCTTC

clone_size: .
d_call: TRBD2
v_call: TRBV3-1/TRBV3-2
j_call: TRBJ2-2
cdr3_aa: CASSQDRDSGTGELFF
cdr3_nt: TGTGCCAGCAGCCAAGATCGTGATAGCGGGACCGGGGAGCTGTTTTTT

clone_size: .
d_call: TRBD1
v_call: TRBV7-2
j_call: TRBJ1-5
cdr3_aa: CASSSPGQDSNQPQHF
cdr3_nt: TGTGCCAGCAGCTCACCGGGACAGGATAGCAATCAGCCCCAGCATTTT

clone_size: once
d_call: .
v_call: TRBV5-1
j_call: TRBJ2-5
cdr3_aa: CASSLRFVGETQYF
cdr3_nt: TGCGCCAGCAGCTTGCGGTTCGTCGGAGAGACCCAGTACTTC

clone_size: .
d_call: .
v_call: TRBV7-9
j_call: TRBJ1-2
cdr3_aa: CASSLQDWGYTF
cdr3_nt: TGTGCCAGCAGCTTACAGGACTGGGGCTACACCTTC

clone_size: .
d_call: TRBD1
v_call: TRBV7-8
j_call: TRBJ2-7
cdr3_aa: CASSLLTGGYEQYF
cdr3_nt: TGTGCCAGCAGCTTACTGACAGGGGGGTACGAGCAGTACTTC

clone_size: .
d_call: TRBD1
v_call: TRBV5-4
j_call: TRBJ1-2
cdr3_aa: CASSLPRQGPNYGYTF
cdr3_nt: TGTGCCAGCAGCCTACCCCGACAGGGTCCTAACTATGGCTACACCTTC

clone_size: .
d_call: TRBD2
v_call: TRBV29-1
j_call: TRBJ2-3
cdr3_aa: CSVGLAGTSTDTQYF
cdr3_nt: TGCAGCGTTGGATTAGCGGGTACTAGCACAGATACGCAGTATTTT

clone_size: .
d_call: .
v_call: TRBV6-1
j_call: TRBJ2-7
cdr3_aa: CASSEGGVSYEQYF
cdr3_nt: TGTGCCAGCAGTGAAGGCGGCGTCTCCTACGAGCAGTACTTC

clone_size: once
d_call: TRBD2
v_call: TRBV18
j_call: TRBJ2-1
cdr3_aa: CASSPPPHERGYNEQFF
cdr3_nt: TGTGCCAGCTCACCACCGCCCCACGAGCGGGGCTACAATGAGCAGTTCTTC

clone_size: .
d_call: .
v_call: TRBV6-2/TRBV6-3
j_call: TRBJ2-1
cdr3_aa: CATSGRRADEQFF
cdr3_nt: TGTGCCACCAGTGGGCGGAGGGCTGATGAGCAGTTCTTC

clone_size: .
d_call: .
v_call: TRBV11-2
j_call: TRBJ2-7
cdr3_aa: CASSTAYEQYF
cdr3_nt: TGTGCCAGCAGCACCGCGTACGAGCAGTACTTC

clone_size: once
d_call: TRBD2
v_call: TRBV28
j_call: TRBJ2-1
cdr3_aa: CASSQTSGRASSEQFF
cdr3_nt: TGTGCCAGCAGCCAGACTAGCGGGAGGGCCTCCAGCGAGCAGTTCTTC

clone_size: .
d_call: TRBD1
v_call: TRBV5-5
j_call: TRBJ2-7
cdr3_aa: CASSYSTGAVYEQYF
cdr3_nt: TGTGCCAGCAGCTACTCGACAGGGGCGGTTTACGAGCAGTACTTC

clone_size: .
d_call: TRBD2
v_call: TRBV7-2
j_call: TRBJ2-1
cdr3_aa: CASSLMGTSHYNEQFF
cdr3_nt: TGTGCCAGCAGCTTAATGGGGACTAGCCACTACAATGAGCAGTTCTTC

clone_size: .
d_call: .
v_call: TRBV3-1/TRBV3-2
j_call: TRBJ2-2
cdr3_aa: CASSQESGVGTGELFF
cdr3_nt: TGTGCCAGCAGCCAAGAGTCGGGGGTGGGCACCGGGGAGCTGTTTTTT

clone_size: .
d_call: .
v_call: TRBV7-9
j_call: TRBJ1-6
cdr3_aa: CASSQTGNSPLHF
cdr3_nt: TGTGCCAGCAGCCAAACTGGTAATTCACCCCTCCACTTT

clone_size: .
d_call: .
v_call: TRBV27
j_call: TRBJ2-7
cdr3_aa: CASKLGHAYEQYF
cdr3_nt: TGTGCCAGCAAGTTGGGCCACGCCTACGAGCAGTACTTC

clone_size: .
d_call: .
v_call: TRBV18
j_call: TRBJ2-2
cdr3_aa: CASSPPLAYTGELFF
cdr3_nt: TGTGCCAGCTCACCACCGCTAGCGTACACCGGGGAGCTGTTTTTT

clone_size: .
d_call: .
v_call: TRBV3-1/TRBV3-2
j_call: TRBJ2-2
cdr3_aa: CASSQAGAGGELFF
cdr3_nt: TGTGCCAGCAGCCAAGCAGGGGCCGGCGGGGAGCTGTTTTTT

clone_size: .
d_call: TRBD2
v_call: TRBV15
j_call: TRBJ2-3
cdr3_aa: CATSRDRERGDTQYF
cdr3_nt: TGTGCCACCAGCAGAGATCGGGAGCGGGGAGATACGCAGTATTTT

clone_size: .
d_call: TRBD2
v_call: TRBV5-4
j_call: TRBJ2-3
cdr3_aa: CASSFGGGTDTQYF
cdr3_nt: TGTGCCAGCAGCTTTGGGGGGGGCACAGATACGCAGTATTTT

clone_size: .
d_call: .
v_call: TRBV2
j_call: TRBJ1-1
cdr3_aa: CASSLRQVGEAFF
cdr3_nt: TGTGCCAGCAGTCTGAGACAGGTCGGAGAAGCTTTCTTT

clone_size: .
d_call: .
v_call: TRBV9
j_call: TRBJ2-3
cdr3_aa: CASSVEQGNTQYF
cdr3_nt: TGTGCCAGCAGCGTTGAGCAGGGGAATACGCAGTATTTT

clone_size: .
d_call: TRBD1
v_call: TRBV28
j_call: TRBJ2-3
cdr3_aa: CASCQTGFGDTQYF
cdr3_nt: TGTGCCAGCTGCCAGACAGGGTTCGGGGATACGCAGTATTTT

clone_size: .
d_call: .
v_call: TRBV19
j_call: TRBJ2-3
cdr3_aa: CASSIAYTDTQYF
cdr3_nt: TGTGCCAGTAGTATAGCCTACACAGATACGCAGTATTTT